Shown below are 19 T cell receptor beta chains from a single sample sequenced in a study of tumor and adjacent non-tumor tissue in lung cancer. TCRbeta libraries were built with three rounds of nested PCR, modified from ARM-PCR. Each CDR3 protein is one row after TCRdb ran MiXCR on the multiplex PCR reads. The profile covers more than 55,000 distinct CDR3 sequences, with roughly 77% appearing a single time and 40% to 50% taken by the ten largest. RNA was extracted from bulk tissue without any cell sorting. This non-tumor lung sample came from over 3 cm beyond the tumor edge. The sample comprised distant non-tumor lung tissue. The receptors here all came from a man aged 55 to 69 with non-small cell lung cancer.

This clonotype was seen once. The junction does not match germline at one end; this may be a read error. CDR3 loop: CASSRRGERQDTQYF. In DNA form, the CDR3 reads TGTGCCAGCAGCCGGCGGGGAGAGCGGCAAGATACACAGTATTTT. This chain connects TRBV5-5 to TRBJ2-3, with TRBD2 as a possible D gene (6 bases). CDR1 and CDR2 (germline): SGHKS, YYEKEE (reference sequence). The CDR3 covers 15 residues. The full variable domain, in which reference TRBV5-5 and TRBJ2-3 provide the parts outside the CDR3, is DAGVTQSPTHLIKTRGQQVTLRCSPISGHKSVSWYQQVLGQGPQFIFQYYEKEERGRGNFPDRFSARQFPNYSSELNVNALLLGDSALYLCASSRRGERQDTQYFGPGTRLTVL.

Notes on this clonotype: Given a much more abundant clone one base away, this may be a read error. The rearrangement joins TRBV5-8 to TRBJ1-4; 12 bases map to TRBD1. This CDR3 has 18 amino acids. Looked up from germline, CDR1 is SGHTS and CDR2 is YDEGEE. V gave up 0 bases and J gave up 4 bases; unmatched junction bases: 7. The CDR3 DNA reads TGTGCCAGCAGCTTGGACAGGGACAGGGGGCGGAGTAATGAAAAACTGTTTTTT. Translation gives CASSLDRDRGRSNEKLFF. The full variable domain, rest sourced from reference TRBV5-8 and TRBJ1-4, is EAGVTQSPTHLIKTRGQQATLRCSPISGHTSVYWYQQALGLGLQFLLWYDEGEERNRGNFPPRFSGRQFPNYSSELNVNALELEDSALYLCASSLDRDRGRSNEKLFFGSGTQLSVL.

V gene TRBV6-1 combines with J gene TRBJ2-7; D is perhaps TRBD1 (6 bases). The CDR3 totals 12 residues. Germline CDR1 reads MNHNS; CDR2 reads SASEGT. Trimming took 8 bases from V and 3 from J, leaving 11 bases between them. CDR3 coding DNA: TGTGCCAGCTGTGGGGACAACTACGAGCAGTACGTC. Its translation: CASCGDNYEQYV.

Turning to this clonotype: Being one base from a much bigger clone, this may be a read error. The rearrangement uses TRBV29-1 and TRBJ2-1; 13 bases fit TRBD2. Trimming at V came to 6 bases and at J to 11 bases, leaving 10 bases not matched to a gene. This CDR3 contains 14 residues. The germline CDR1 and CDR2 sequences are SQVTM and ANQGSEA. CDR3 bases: TGCAGCGTAGCCGGGACTAGCGGGAACTATAAGCAGTTCTTC. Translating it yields CSVAGTSGNYKQFF.

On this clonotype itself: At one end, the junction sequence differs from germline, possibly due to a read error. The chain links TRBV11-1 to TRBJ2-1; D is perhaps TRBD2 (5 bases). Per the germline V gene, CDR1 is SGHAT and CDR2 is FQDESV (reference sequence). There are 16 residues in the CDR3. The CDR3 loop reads CASSPQDSNSCNEQFF. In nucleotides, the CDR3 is TGTGCCAGCAGCCCCCAGGACTCCAACTCCTGCAATGAGCAGTTCTTC.

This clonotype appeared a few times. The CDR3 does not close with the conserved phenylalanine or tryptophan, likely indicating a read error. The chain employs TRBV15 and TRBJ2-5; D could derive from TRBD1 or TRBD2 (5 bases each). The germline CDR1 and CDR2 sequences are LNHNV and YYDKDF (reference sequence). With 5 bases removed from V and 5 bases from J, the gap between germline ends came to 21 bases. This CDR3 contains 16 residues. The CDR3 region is CATSDWDVGHVETQYL. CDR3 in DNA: TGTGCCACCAGCGATTGGGACGTCGGTCATGTGGAGACCCAGTACTTA.

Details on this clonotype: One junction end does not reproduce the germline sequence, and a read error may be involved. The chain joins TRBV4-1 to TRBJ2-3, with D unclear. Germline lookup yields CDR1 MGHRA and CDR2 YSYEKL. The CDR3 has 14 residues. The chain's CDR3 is CASSPLGSTDAQYF. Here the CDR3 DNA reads TGCGCCAGCTCCCCCCTAGGCAGCACAGATGCGCAGTATTTT.

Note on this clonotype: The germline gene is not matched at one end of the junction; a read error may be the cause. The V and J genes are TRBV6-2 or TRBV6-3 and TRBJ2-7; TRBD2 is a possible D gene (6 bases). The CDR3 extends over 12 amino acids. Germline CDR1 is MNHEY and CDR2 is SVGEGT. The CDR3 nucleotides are TGTGCTAGCGTACCACAGGACTACGATCAGTACTTC. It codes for CASVPQDYDQYF.

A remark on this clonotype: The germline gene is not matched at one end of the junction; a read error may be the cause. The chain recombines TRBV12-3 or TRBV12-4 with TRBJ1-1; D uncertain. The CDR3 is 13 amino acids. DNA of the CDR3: TGTGCCAGGAGCATATCCAGGAGTACTGAAACTTTCTTT. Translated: CARSISRSTETFF.

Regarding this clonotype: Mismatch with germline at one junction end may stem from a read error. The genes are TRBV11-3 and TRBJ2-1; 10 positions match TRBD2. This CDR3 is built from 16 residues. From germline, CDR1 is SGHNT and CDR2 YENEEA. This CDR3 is CASSPNQLAGLGEQFF. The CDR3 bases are TGTGCCAGTAGCCCCAACCAACTAGCGGGGTTAGGTGAGCAATTCTTC.

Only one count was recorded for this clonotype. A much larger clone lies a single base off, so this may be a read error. CDR3 sequence (DNA): TGTGCCAGCAGCGCGTTATCGGGAGCGCTTTTGGAGACCCAGTACTTC. This sequence encodes CASSALSGALLETQYF. The rearrangement joins TRBV7-9 to TRBJ2-5; possible D gene TRBD2, 6 bases. The germline V gene has CDR1 SEHNR and CDR2 FQNEAQ (reference sequence). V gave up 5 bases and J gave up 5 bases, with 21 bases separating them. The CDR3 has 16 amino acids.

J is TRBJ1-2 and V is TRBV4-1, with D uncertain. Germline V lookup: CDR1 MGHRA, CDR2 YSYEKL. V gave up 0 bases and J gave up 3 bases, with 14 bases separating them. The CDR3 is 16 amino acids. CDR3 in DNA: TGCGCCAGCAGCCAAGATGTCGATAGGATAGACTATGGCTACACCTTC. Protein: CASSQDVDRIDYGYTF.

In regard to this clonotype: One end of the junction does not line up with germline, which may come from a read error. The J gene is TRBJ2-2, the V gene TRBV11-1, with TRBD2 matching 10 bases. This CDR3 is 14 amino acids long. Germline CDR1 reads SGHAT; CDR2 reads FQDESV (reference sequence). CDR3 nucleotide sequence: TGTGTCAGCAGCTTAACTAGCGGGGCGGGGGAGCCGTTTTTT. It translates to CVSSLTSGAGEPFF. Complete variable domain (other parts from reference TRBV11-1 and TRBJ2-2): EAEVAQSPRYKITEKSQAVAFWCDPISGHATLYWYRQILGQGPELLVQFQDESVVDDSQLPKDRFSAERLKGVDSTLKIQPAELGDSAMYLCVSSLTSGAGEPFFGEGSRLTVL.

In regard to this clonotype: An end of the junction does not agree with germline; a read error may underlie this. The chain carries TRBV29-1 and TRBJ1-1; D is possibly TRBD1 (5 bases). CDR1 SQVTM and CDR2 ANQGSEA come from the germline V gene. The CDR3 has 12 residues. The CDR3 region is CSWGTGNSEAFF. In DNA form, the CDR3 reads TGCAGCTGGGGGACGGGGAACTCTGAAGCTTTCTTT.

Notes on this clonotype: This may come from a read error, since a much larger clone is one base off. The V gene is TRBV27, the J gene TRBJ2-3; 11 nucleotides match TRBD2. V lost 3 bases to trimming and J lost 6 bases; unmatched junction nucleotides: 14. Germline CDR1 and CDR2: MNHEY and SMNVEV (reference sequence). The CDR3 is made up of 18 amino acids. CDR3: CASSFRGTSGHTPDTQYF. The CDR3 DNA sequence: TGTGCCAGCAGTTTTCGTGGGACTAGCGGCCATACGCCGGATACGCAGTATTTT.

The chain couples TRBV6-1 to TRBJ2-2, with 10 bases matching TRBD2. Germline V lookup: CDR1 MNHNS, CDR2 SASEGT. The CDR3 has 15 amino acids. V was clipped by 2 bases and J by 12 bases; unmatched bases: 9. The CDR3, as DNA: TGTGCCAGCAGTGAACTAGCGGGAGTCACCTGGAAGCTGTTTTTT. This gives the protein CASSELAGVTWKLFF.

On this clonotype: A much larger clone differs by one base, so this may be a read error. This CDR3 is CASSSGVGEVSEQYF. Here the CDR3 DNA reads TGTGCCAGCAGCTCCGGGGTGGGGGAGGTCTCCGAGCAGTACTTC. The chain carries TRBV5-6 and TRBJ2-7; possibly TRBD2 for D (6 bases). The CDR3 consists of 15 residues. Trimming stripped 3 bases from V and 6 bases from J, with 19 bases between. Germline V CDR1 and CDR2: SGHDT, YYEEEE.

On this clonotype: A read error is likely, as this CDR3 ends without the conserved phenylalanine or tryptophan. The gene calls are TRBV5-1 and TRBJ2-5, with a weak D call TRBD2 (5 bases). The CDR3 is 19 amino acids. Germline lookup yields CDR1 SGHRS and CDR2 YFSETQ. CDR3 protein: CASNLYPRGRGPDQETQYL. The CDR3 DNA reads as TGCGCCAGCAACTTGTACCCCAGAGGGAGAGGCCCAGATCAAGAGACCCAGTACCTC.

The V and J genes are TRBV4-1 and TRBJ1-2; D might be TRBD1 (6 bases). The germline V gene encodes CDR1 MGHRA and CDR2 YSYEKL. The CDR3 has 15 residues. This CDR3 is CVSSQAQDRVYGYTF. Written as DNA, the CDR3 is TGCGTCAGTAGCCAAGCCCAGGACAGAGTCTATGGCTACACCTTC.